The source of this TCR beta chain is a study of cytomegalovirus exposure and HLA in healthy donors. The study, taken as a whole, reports: Sequencing depth across donors, presence/absence analyses assumed, was roughly uniform.

PCR was performed using 60 Vbeta and 13 Jbeta primers. TCRdb's copy holds only in-frame clones and misses some; the assay was immunoSEQ multiplex PCR. Seen here are roughly 99,000 clones, around 74% observed once, and the top ten hold around 1.8%. A remark on this clone: Its antigen is unidentified.

The V and J ends lost 9 bases and 5 bases, in that order; junction bases with no gene match: 10. The CDR3 totals 16 residues. Germline values: CDR1 LNHDA, CDR2 SQIVND (reference sequence). Sequenced: PBMCs. V usage is TRBV19 and J usage is TRBJ2-2; TRBD2 agrees at 12 bases. The TCR was taken from a male donor in good health and CMV-seronegative. For the CDR3, the DNA is TGTGCCAGCCAATCACTAGCGGGAGGCGGGACCGGGGAGCTGTTTTTT. Translating gives CASQSLAGGGTGELFF.